This T cell receptor (beta chain) came from a study of blood T cell repertoires in COVID-19. The CDR3 length is 16 residues. CDR1 and CDR2 from the germline V gene are MNHNS and SASEGT. Between the trimmed V and J ends, which lost 0 bases and 0 bases, there was a span of 8 bases. Participants reported their clinical history, and cohort assignment relied on those reports. Generated by immunoSEQ multiplex PCR, the TCRdb table keeps only in-frame clones and is missing some. Among about 390,000 clones listed, 85% to 90% were seen once. The V and J genes are TRBV6-1 and TRBJ2-2; D remains ambiguous. This sequence was found in a woman between 45 and 60 years old who had recovered from COVID-19. The sample consisted of PBMCs or T cells enriched from blood (not recorded which). CDR3 sequence: CASSEAFISNTGELFF. The DNA of the CDR3 is TGTGCCAGCAGTGAAGCGTTTATCTCGAACACCGGGGAGCTGTTTTTT.